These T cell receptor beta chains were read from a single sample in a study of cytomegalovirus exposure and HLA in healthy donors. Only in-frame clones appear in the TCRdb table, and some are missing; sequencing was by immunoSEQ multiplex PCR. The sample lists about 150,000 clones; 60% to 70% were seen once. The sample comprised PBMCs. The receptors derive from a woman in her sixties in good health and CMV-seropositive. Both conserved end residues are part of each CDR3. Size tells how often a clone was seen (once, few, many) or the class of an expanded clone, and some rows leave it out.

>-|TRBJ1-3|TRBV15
CATSLSTGRNTIYF
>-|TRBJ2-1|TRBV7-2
CASSLEPQLYNEQFF
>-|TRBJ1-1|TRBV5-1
CASSPEGGFDTEAFF
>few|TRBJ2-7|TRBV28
CASSAGTTSYEQYF
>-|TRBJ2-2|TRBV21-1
CASSTRQRRAGELFF
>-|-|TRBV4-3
CASSHPGQGVNEQYF
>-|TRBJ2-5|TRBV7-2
CASSYLTGTHFFQETQYF
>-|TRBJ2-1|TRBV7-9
CASSLILAGVNEQFF
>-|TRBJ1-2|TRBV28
CASSLSGLIANYGYTF
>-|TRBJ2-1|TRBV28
CASSLRGIEQFF
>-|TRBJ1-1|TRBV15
CATSRVRGPNTEAFF
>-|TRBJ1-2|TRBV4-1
CASSQDTQGYGYTF
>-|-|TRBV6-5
CASSAGQGTYEQYF
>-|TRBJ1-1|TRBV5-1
CASSFGEDIGAFF
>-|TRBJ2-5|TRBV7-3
CASSFTGLAIETQYF
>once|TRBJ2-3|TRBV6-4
CASSNYGGDTQYF
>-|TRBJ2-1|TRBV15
CATSRDWDRGDNEQFF
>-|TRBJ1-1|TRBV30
CAWSEAGGRSTEAFF
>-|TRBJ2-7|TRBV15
CATSRDSLYEQYF
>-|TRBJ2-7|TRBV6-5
CASSYSELVWYF
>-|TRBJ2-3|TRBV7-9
CASSLFTDRGGSTDTQYF
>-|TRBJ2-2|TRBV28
CASYGGSGGWYTGELFF
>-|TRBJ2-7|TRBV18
CASAFSSGSYEQYF
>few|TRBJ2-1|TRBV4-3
CASSRGLAGGLSYNEQFF
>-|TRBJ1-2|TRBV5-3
CARSPRGWLVHGYGYTF
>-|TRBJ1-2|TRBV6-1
CASTEGRQGVGGYTF
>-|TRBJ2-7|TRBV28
CASASGSSNEQYF
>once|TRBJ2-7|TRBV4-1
CASSISGREVQYF
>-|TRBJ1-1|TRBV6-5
CASRPGVTNTEAFF
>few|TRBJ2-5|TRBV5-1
CASSPGGRVGETQYF
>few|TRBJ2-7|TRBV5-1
CASSHRLAGIYEQYF
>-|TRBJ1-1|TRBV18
CASSPPVGRNTEAFF
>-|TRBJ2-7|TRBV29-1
CSVEGGRGYDEQYF
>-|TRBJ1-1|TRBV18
CASSPVDTDTEAFF
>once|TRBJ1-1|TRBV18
CASSPGQGASRPF
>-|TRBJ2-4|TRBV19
CASSTAPGQLAKNIQYF
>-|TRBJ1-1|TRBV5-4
CASSGRQGLRNTEAFF
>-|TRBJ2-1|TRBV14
CASRGTSGSYNEQFF
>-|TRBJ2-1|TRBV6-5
CASSLTGDSYNEQFF
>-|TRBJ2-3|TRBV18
CASSPPSSDTQYF